What follows are 12 T cell receptor beta chains derived from one specimen sequenced in a study of shared clonotypes between healthy human individuals. Data came from immunoSEQ multiplex PCR; TCRdb stores just in-frame clones and leaves some out. The table includes approximately 500,000 clones, over 70% detected once. The sequenced material came from PBMCs. These receptors were collected from a woman aged 40 to 49 in good health. Some clones in this sample may be carry-over from other donors' samples.

The chain carries TRBV11-2 and TRBJ1-2; TRBD1 matches at 8 bases. The CDR3 has 16 amino acids. The V gene end was trimmed by 4 bases and the J gene end by 3 bases; junction bases not matched to a gene: 10. The germline V gene encodes CDR1 SGHAT and CDR2 FQNNGV. The DNA for the CDR3 is TGTGCCAGCAGCTCGCCTGGGGACAGGACTTACTATGGCTACACCTTC. Protein sequence: CASSSPGDRTYYGYTF.

V gene TRBV6-6 combines with J gene TRBJ1-5; D is perhaps TRBD1 (5 bases). The V end lost 2 bases, the J end lost 4 bases, and 9 bases lay between the germline ends. The CDR3 is 14 amino acids. Germline CDR1 is MNHNY and CDR2 is SVGAGI (reference sequence). The CDR3 DNA is TGTGCCAGCAGTTACCTGGGGGGGAATCAGCCCCAGCATTTT. It codes for CASSYLGGNQPQHF.

The chain uses TRBV5-8 and TRBJ2-3; D remains ambiguous. This CDR3 has 15 amino acids. V was shortened by 0 bases and J by 2 bases, with 10 bases between the two germline ends. Germline values: CDR1 SGHTS, CDR2 YDEGEE. The chain's CDR3 is CASSLVLGHTDTQYF. CDR3 sequence (DNA): TGTGCCAGCAGCTTGGTCTTGGGCCACACAGATACGCAGTATTTT.

The chain recombines TRBV10-2 with TRBJ1-5; unclear D gene. Germline V gives CDR1 WSHSY, CDR2 SAAADI. The CDR3 has 17 residues. The germline V and J ends were trimmed by 0 bases and 0 bases, with 12 bases remaining between them. This chain's CDR3 is CASSESGLAYSNQPQHF. Here the CDR3 DNA reads TGCGCCAGCAGTGAGTCCGGTCTGGCTTATAGCAATCAGCCCCAGCATTTT.

The chain uses TRBV6-5 and TRBJ1-3, with 8 positions matching TRBD1. The CDR3 contains 13 residues. V gave up 6 bases and J gave up 7 bases; unmatched junction bases: 5. CDR1 and CDR2 (germline): MNHEY, SVGAGI. For the CDR3, the DNA is TGTGCCAGCAGGCCAGGGGGCGAGAACACCATATATTTT. Residues: CASRPGGENTIYF.

The V gene is TRBV6-5, the J gene TRBJ2-1, with 13 bases aligning to TRBD2. In germline, CDR1 is MNHEY, CDR2 SVGAGI. Trimming took 6 bases from V and 13 from J; bases not matched to a gene: 9. The CDR3 has 14 residues. The CDR3 DNA reads as TGTGCCAGCAGCTCGGGACTAGCGGGATCGCTTCAGTTCTTC. This encodes CASSSGLAGSLQFF.

V and J are TRBV2 and TRBJ2-1, with D unresolved. In germline, CDR1 is SNHLY, CDR2 FYNNEI. Trimming took off 7 bases at V and 2 bases at J, with 9 bases between the two ends. The CDR3 consists of 13 residues. CDR3 residues: CASTTRAYNEQFF. The DNA of the CDR3 is TGTGCCAGCACCACTCGGGCCTACAATGAGCAGTTCTTC.

The chain carries TRBV27 and TRBJ2-5; 9 nucleotides align to TRBD2. V lost 2 bases, J lost 4 bases, and 11 bases stayed unmatched. The CDR3 is 17 amino acids. The germline V gene has CDR1 MNHEY and CDR2 SMNVEV (reference sequence). The CDR3 sequence is CASSLGSGRPSGETQYF. In nucleotides, the CDR3 is TGTGCCAGCAGTTTAGGTAGCGGGAGACCCAGTGGAGAGACCCAGTACTTC.

The chain joins TRBV6-1 to TRBJ1-1; a weak D match, TRBD1 (5 bases). Trimming removed 4 bases from V and 10 bases from J, with 13 bases in between. The CDR3 spans 12 residues. Germline V lookup: CDR1 MNHNS, CDR2 SASEGT. CDR3 sequence: CASSVSGTTAFF. The CDR3 nucleotides are TGTGCCAGCAGTGTCTCCGGGACTACAGCTTTCTTT.

About this clone: This likely came from a read error, as a far larger clone is one base away. Different DNA sequences within this sample yield the same CDR3. The V and J genes are TRBV18 and TRBJ2-7, with D possibly matching TRBD2 (6 bases). V was shortened by 4 bases and J by 3 bases, with 19 bases between the two germline ends. In germline, CDR1 is KGHSH, CDR2 LQKENI. The CDR3 sequence is 16 residues long. The CDR3 DNA follows: TGTGCCAGCTCACTTGGAACACGGACTACCCACTACGAGCAGTACTTC. Encoded protein: CASSLGTRTTHYEQYF.

This clone was counted at least ten times. This CDR3 is also generated by other DNA sequences in the sample. This rearrangement joins TRBV6-6 to TRBJ2-5; unclear D gene. Germline V gene data show CDR1 as MNHNY and CDR2 as SVGAGI (reference sequence). CDR3 length equals 14 residues. V lost 5 bases and J lost 8, with 18 bases in between. Written as DNA, the CDR3 is TGTGCCAGCAGTGTGGACGGAACCAAGAGAACCCAGTACTTC. It translates to CASSVDGTKRTQYF.

The J gene is TRBJ2-1, the V gene TRBV5-1; no clear D. CDR1 and CDR2 (germline): SGHRS, YFSETQ. The V and J ends lost 4 bases and 3 bases respectively, with 11 bases between them. The CDR3 has 14 residues. CDR3 DNA: TGCGCCAGCAGCCTGGATGGGTACTACAATGAGCAGTTCTTC. It specifies CASSLDGYYNEQFF.